A selection of T cell receptor beta chains follows, all from one sample in a study of long-term antiretroviral therapy in people with HIV. Using immunoSEQ multiplex PCR, the repertoire was profiled, and TCRdb retains in-frame clones only, with some absent. The sample carries around 12,000 clones, roughly three quarters recorded once. The sample consisted of unsorted PBMCs, taken 0.8 years before starting antiretroviral therapy. The receptors shown here come from a woman aged 40 to 55 with HIV. Each CDR3 is given with its conserved first and last residue. The D gene is left open where the match is weak. Not every row has a clone size; where given, it reads once, few, many or a size class.

v_call: TRBV7-9; d_call: TRBD1; j_call: TRBJ1-1; clone_size: NA; cdr3_aa: CASSLAGAGGADTEAFF; cdr3_nt: TGTGCCAGCAGCTTAGCTGGGGCAGGGGGCGCGGACACTGAAGCTTTCTTT
v_call: TRBV27; d_call: NA; j_call: TRBJ2-7; clone_size: NA; cdr3_aa: CASSFVGIHEQYF; cdr3_nt: TGTGCCAGCAGTTTTGTGGGTATCCACGAGCAGTACTTC
v_call: TRBV6-5; d_call: NA; j_call: TRBJ2-4; clone_size: NA; cdr3_aa: CASSPRGPQNIQYF; cdr3_nt: TGTGCCAGCTCCCCCAGGGGTCCACAAAACATTCAGTACTTC
v_call: TRBV5-1; d_call: TRBD2; j_call: TRBJ2-7; clone_size: NA; cdr3_aa: CASSFGLAGDGSYEQYF; cdr3_nt: TGCGCCAGCAGCTTTGGACTAGCGGGAGACGGCTCCTACGAGCAGTACTTC
v_call: TRBV11-3; d_call: NA; j_call: TRBJ2-2; clone_size: few; cdr3_aa: CASSLAGELFF; cdr3_nt: TGTGCCAGCAGCTTAGCCGGGGAGCTGTTTTTT
v_call: TRBV5-1; d_call: TRBD2; j_call: TRBJ2-1; clone_size: NA; cdr3_aa: CASSTIAGVSYNEQFF; cdr3_nt: TGCGCCAGCAGCACTATAGCGGGAGTGTCCTACAATGAGCAGTTCTTC
v_call: TRBV18; d_call: NA; j_call: TRBJ2-1; clone_size: few; cdr3_aa: CASHGTTYNEQFF; cdr3_nt: TGTGCCAGTCACGGGACGACATACAATGAGCAGTTCTTC
v_call: TRBV28; d_call: NA; j_call: TRBJ2-7; clone_size: NA; cdr3_aa: CASSLAQPYEQYF; cdr3_nt: TGTGCCAGCAGTTTAGCCCAACCCTACGAGCAGTACTTC
v_call: TRBV7-9; d_call: NA; j_call: TRBJ2-1; clone_size: once; cdr3_aa: CASSLAGEQFF; cdr3_nt: TGTGCCAGCAGCTTGGCGGGGGAGCAGTTCTTC
v_call: TRBV10-3; d_call: NA; j_call: TRBJ1-1; clone_size: NA; cdr3_aa: CAISESGTKAFF; cdr3_nt: TGTGCCATCAGTGAGTCGGGGACAAAGGCTTTCTTT
v_call: TRBV4-2; d_call: TRBD2; j_call: TRBJ2-1; clone_size: NA; cdr3_aa: CASSQDPSGNYNEQFF; cdr3_nt: TGTGCCAGCAGCCAAGACCCTAGCGGGAATTACAATGAGCAGTTCTTC
v_call: TRBV4-2; d_call: NA; j_call: TRBJ2-1; clone_size: NA; cdr3_aa: CASSQTTTHEQFF; cdr3_nt: TGTGCCAGCAGCCAGACGACCACCCATGAGCAGTTCTTC
v_call: TRBV10-3; d_call: NA; j_call: TRBJ1-5; clone_size: few; cdr3_aa: CAISESSGHMLSNQPQHF; cdr3_nt: TGTGCCATCAGTGAGTCTTCGGGACATATGTTGAGCAATCAGCCCCAGCATTTT
v_call: TRBV29-1; d_call: TRBD1; j_call: TRBJ2-1; clone_size: NA; cdr3_aa: CSVDGTGGNEQFF; cdr3_nt: TGCAGCGTTGATGGTACAGGGGGCAATGAGCAGTTCTTC
v_call: TRBV7-6; d_call: NA; j_call: TRBJ2-1; clone_size: NA; cdr3_aa: CASSFRSNEQFF; cdr3_nt: TGTGCCAGCAGCTTTAGAAGCAATGAGCAGTTCTTC
v_call: TRBV19; d_call: NA; j_call: TRBJ1-5; clone_size: NA; cdr3_aa: CASSAVSGQPQHF; cdr3_nt: TGTGCCAGTAGTGCAGTAAGCGGTCAGCCCCAGCATTTT
v_call: TRBV13; d_call: TRBD2; j_call: TRBJ2-1; clone_size: NA; cdr3_aa: CASSPRLAGNNEQFF; cdr3_nt: TGTGCCAGCAGCCCCAGACTAGCGGGGAATAATGAGCAGTTCTTC
v_call: TRBV29-1; d_call: TRBD1; j_call: TRBJ2-7; clone_size: once; cdr3_aa: CSVAYGTGLGEQYF; cdr3_nt: TGCAGCGTTGCCTACGGGACAGGGTTGGGCGAGCAGTACTTC
v_call: TRBV13; d_call: NA; j_call: TRBJ1-3; clone_size: few; cdr3_aa: CASSLVRASGNTIYF; cdr3_nt: TGTGCCAGCAGCTTAGTCAGGGCGTCTGGAAACACCATATATTTT
v_call: TRBV5-5; d_call: TRBD1; j_call: TRBJ2-5; clone_size: NA; cdr3_aa: CASSLEGAGTQYF; cdr3_nt: TGTGCCAGCAGCTTGGAGGGGGCTGGGACCCAGTACTTC